A single sample is the source of the 7 T cell receptor beta chains below, sequenced in a study of blood T cell repertoires in COVID-19 (dated by TCRdb to about 2020). The library came from the immunoSEQ multiplex PCR assay. In TCRdb, the immuneACCESS table is reduced to in-frame sequences with V and J assigned. These tables do not hold every clone; where another copy was compared, an unresolved V gene accounts for under half, and the others remain unexplained. The sample table records some 240,000 clones; roughly 80% of these occur just once. Jointly, the top ten make up around 4.1% of the sample. The sequencing input was PBMCs or T cells enriched from blood (not recorded which). The receptor set was obtained from a man in his thirties or forties with acute COVID-19.

This chain uses TRBV9 with TRBJ2-3; TRBD2 aligns across 8 bases. The J segment lost 0 bases and the V segment lost 7 bases, leaving 10 bases of the junction unmatched. Germline-derived CDR1 and CDR2 are SGDLS and YYNGEE. This CDR3 has 16 amino acids. CDR3 protein: CASATGGRSSTDTQYF. In DNA form, the CDR3 reads TGTGCCAGCGCCACGGGAGGGCGGTCTAGCACAGATACGCAGTATTTT. Based on the CDR3 plus reference TRBV9 and TRBJ2-3, the full variable domain is DSGVTQTPKHLITATGQRVTLRCSPRSGDLSVYWYQQSLDQGLQFLIQYYNGEERAKGNILERFSAQQFPDLHSELNLSSLELGDSALYFCASATGGRSSTDTQYFGPGTRLTVL.

The CDR3 DNA is TGTGCCATCAGTCGGGACAGTGACTACACCTTC. It encodes CAISRDSDYTF. The gene calls are TRBV10-3 and TRBJ1-2, with 7 nucleotides matching TRBD1. The CDR3 extends over 11 amino acids. Germline CDR1 is ENHRY and CDR2 is SYGVKD. J was trimmed by 10 bases and V by 5 bases; bases with no gene match: 4.

The chain employs TRBV3-1 (or the pseudogene TRBV3-2) and TRBJ2-1; 7 bases match TRBD2. The V gene end was trimmed by 3 bases and the J gene end by 7 bases; junction bases not matched to a gene: 15. This CDR3 contains 17 residues. CDR1 and CDR2 from the germline V gene are LGHDT and YNNKEL (reference sequence). The CDR3 sequence is CASSQGGRAAAGNEQFF. DNA of the CDR3: TGTGCCAGCAGCCAGGGTGGGAGGGCGGCGGCGGGAAATGAGCAGTTCTTC.

The chain employs TRBV5-5 and TRBJ1-6, with 8 bases lining up with TRBD1. This CDR3 has 15 amino acids. With V trimmed by 8 bases and J by 1 base, 5 bases remained unmatched. Germline assignment: CDR1 SGHKS and CDR2 YYEKEE (reference sequence). The CDR3 loop reads CASFTGGSYNSPLHF. CDR3 in DNA: TGTGCCAGTTTTACAGGGGGATCCTATAATTCACCCCTCCACTTT.

V is TRBV4-3 and J is TRBJ1-1; a weak D match, TRBD1 (6 bases). The CDR3 runs to 14 residues. V gave up 1 base and J gave up 1 base, with 7 bases separating them. Per germline, CDR1 LGHNA and CDR2 YSLEER. As DNA, the CDR3 is TGCGCCAGCAGCCAAGTGGACAGGAACACTGAAGCTTTCTTT. Protein product: CASSQVDRNTEAFF.

This clone was detected a few times. The chain couples TRBV9 to TRBJ1-6; TRBD1 agrees at 7 bases. Germline V gives CDR1 SGDLS, CDR2 YYNGEE. The CDR3 sequence is 14 residues long. Trimming removed 3 bases from V and 7 bases from J; junction bases left unmatched: 4. The CDR3: CASSGDRDNSPLHF. CDR3 in DNA: TGTGCCAGCAGCGGAGACAGGGACAATTCACCCCTCCACTTT.

V is TRBV19 and J is TRBJ1-2; D might be TRBD1 (6 bases). Per germline, CDR1 LNHDA and CDR2 SQIVND (reference sequence). V shed 6 bases and J shed 5 bases, with 16 bases lying between them. This CDR3 has 14 amino acids. The CDR3 coding sequence is TGTGCCAGTAGCCCATCAGACAGGAGATATGGCTACACCTTC. The encoded protein is CASSPSDRRYGYTF.